Shown below are 20 T cell receptor beta chains from a single sample sequenced in a study of blood T cell repertoires in COVID-19. Using immunoSEQ multiplex PCR, the repertoire was profiled, and TCRdb retains in-frame clones only, with some absent. The sample carries about 100,000 clones, 79% recorded once. What was sequenced was peripheral blood. All receptors come from an elderly woman with active or convalescent COVID-19.

This clone was counted a single time. This rearrangement joins TRBV6-6 to TRBJ2-2; TRBD1 matches 8 bases. The CDR3 runs to 14 residues. Germline V lookup: CDR1 MNHNY, CDR2 SVGAGI (reference sequence). The trim removed 4 bases at V and 7 bases at J, leaving 5 bases unmatched. CDR3 DNA: TGTGCCAGCAGTTTACAGGGGGTCGGCGGGGAGCTGTTTTTT. Protein product: CASSLQGVGGELFF.

This chain uses TRBV14 with TRBJ2-2; weak D call: TRBD1 (5 bases). CDR1 and CDR2 from the germline V gene are SGHDN and FVKESK. V shed 2 bases and J shed 7 bases, with 8 bases lying between them. The CDR3 is made up of 13 amino acids. The CDR3 sequence: CASSQNRLGELFF. The CDR3 DNA reads TGTGCCAGCAGCCAAAACAGGCTCGGGGAGCTGTTTTTT.

V gene TRBV6-4 combines with J gene TRBJ1-2, with 8 bases fitting TRBD1. V was clipped by 4 bases and J by 8 bases; unmatched bases: 6. Per the germline V gene, CDR1 is MRHNA and CDR2 is SNTAGT. The CDR3 loop spans 13 amino acids. The CDR3 DNA reads as TGTGCCAGCAGTGCCGACAGGGGCGGGGGCTACACCTTC. Protein product: CASSADRGGGYTF.

The chain links TRBV6-5 to TRBJ2-7, with D possibly being TRBD2 (6 bases). V shed 5 bases and J shed 1 base, with 15 bases lying between them. The germline gives CDR1 MNHEY, CDR2 SVGAGI. This CDR3 is 15 amino acids long. As DNA, the CDR3 is TGTGCCAGCAGTAGAGACACGGGAGTTTCCTACGAGCAGTACTTC. Its protein product is CASSRDTGVSYEQYF.

The chain joins TRBV30 to TRBJ2-2; TRBD2 aligns across 8 bases. J gave up 5 bases and V 3 bases, and 5 bases lay outside the gene matches. Germline-derived CDR1 and CDR2 are GTSNPN and SVGIG (reference sequence). The CDR3 is 14 amino acids. The CDR3 sequence: CAWRAGDRTGELFF. CDR3 DNA sequence: TGTGCCTGGAGAGCGGGAGACAGGACCGGGGAGCTGTTTTTT.

The chain combines TRBV5-6 with TRBJ2-2; D is perhaps TRBD1 (5 bases). CDR3 size: 14 residues. The germline CDR1 and CDR2 sequences are SGHDT and YYEEEE. V lost 7 bases and J lost 4, with 14 bases in between. CDR3 bases: TGTGCCAGCGGAAGTCAGGGTGGCACCGGGGAGCTGTTTTTT. Protein product: CASGSQGGTGELFF.

The chain recombines TRBV19 with TRBJ2-1; TRBD1 is a possible D gene (5 bases). The CDR3 extends over 16 amino acids. The V gene's germline CDR1 is LNHDA and CDR2 SQIVND (reference sequence). The V end was cut by 4 bases, the J end by 2 bases, with 15 bases between. DNA of the CDR3: TGTGCCAGTAGTAGATCAGGACAACGAACCTACAATGAGCAGTTCTTC. It encodes CASSRSGQRTYNEQFF.

V and J are TRBV24-1 and TRBJ2-7; no firm D call. Germline CDR1 is KGHDR and CDR2 is SFDVKD. CDR3 length equals 14 residues. With 3 bases removed from V and 0 bases from J, the gap between germline ends came to 8 bases. The CDR3 protein is CATSDTRSSYEQYF. In nucleotides, the CDR3 is TGTGCCACCAGTGATACAAGGAGCTCCTACGAGCAGTACTTC.

This chain connects TRBV5-1 to TRBJ1-4; D uncertain. This CDR3 spans 15 amino acids. With 1 base removed from V and 1 base from J, the gap between germline ends came to 8 bases. The germline V gene has CDR1 SGHRS and CDR2 YFSETQ. As DNA, the CDR3 is TGCGCCAGCAGCTTGCTCCCGGGAACTAATGAAAAACTGTTTTTT. Translation gives CASSLLPGTNEKLFF.

The CDR3 loop is CASSQELVLAVTDTQYF. The CDR3 DNA reads TGCGCCAGCAGCCAAGAACTAGTACTAGCGGTCACAGATACGCAGTATTTT. This chain connects TRBV4-3 to TRBJ2-3, with TRBD2 matching 8 bases. J lost 2 bases, V lost 0 bases, and 7 bases had no gene match. Germline CDR1 reads LGHNA; CDR2 reads YSLEER. This CDR3 has 17 residues.

J is TRBJ2-3 and V is TRBV10-3, with 9 bases fitting TRBD1. V shed 5 bases, J shed 1 base, and the junction held 4 bases outside the gene matches. In germline, CDR1 is ENHRY, CDR2 SYGVKD. This CDR3 contains 15 residues. The DNA for the CDR3 is TGTGCCATCAGTCAACAGGGGGCCGGCACAGATACGCAGTATTTT. This gives the protein CAISQQGAGTDTQYF.

CDR3 nucleotides: TGTGCCAGCAGATACACAGATACGCAGTATTTT. It encodes CASRYTDTQYF. The chain uses TRBV2 and TRBJ2-3; D unresolved. Germline V CDR1 and CDR2: SNHLY, FYNNEI. V lost 6 bases to trimming and J lost 2 bases, with 3 bases between them. The CDR3 loop spans 11 amino acids. Complete variable domain (other parts from reference TRBV2 and TRBJ2-3): EPEVTQTPSHQVTQMGQEVILRCVPISNHLYFYWYRQILGQKVEFLVSFYNNEISEKSEIFDDQFSVERPDGSNFTLKIRSTKLEDSAMYFCASRYTDTQYFGPGTRLTVL.

This chain uses TRBV7-9 with TRBJ2-7, with 9 bases matching TRBD1. Germline CDR1 is SEHNR and CDR2 is FQNEAQ (reference sequence). The ends lost 4 bases at V and 0 bases at J; junction bases unmatched: 10. The CDR3 spans 17 residues. The CDR3 coding sequence is TGTGCCAGCAGCTCCCCGCCCGGGACAGGGCACTCCTACGAGCAGTACTTC. Amino acid sequence: CASSSPPGTGHSYEQYF.

This clone is termed medium-sized (0.01 to 0.1%). Other DNA sequences within the sample encode an identical CDR3. The chain combines TRBV10-3 with TRBJ1-5, with 10 bases fitting TRBD1. With 9 bases clipped from V and 3 bases from J, the junction kept 5 bases outside the gene matches. This CDR3 comprises 14 residues. The germline CDR1 and CDR2 sequences are ENHRY and SYGVKD. CDR3 sequence (DNA): TGTGCCATTGGGACAGGGGACTCCAATCAGCCCCAGCATTTT. Encoded protein: CAIGTGDSNQPQHF.

This clone was recorded only once. The rearrangement links TRBV5-1 to TRBJ2-5; D is uncertain. This CDR3 has 17 residues. V was cut by 0 bases and J by 5 bases, with 20 bases left in between. Germline loops: CDR1 SGHRS, CDR2 YFSETQ. Written as DNA, the CDR3 is TGCGCCAGCAGCTTGGTCGCGTCAGGTCGGTTCGATGAGACCCAGTACTTC. Amino acid sequence: CASSLVASGRFDETQYF.

The V and J genes are TRBV15 and TRBJ1-1, with 9 bases identical to TRBD1. Trimming at V came to 6 bases and at J to 0 bases, leaving 11 bases not matched to a gene. Germline values: CDR1 LNHNV, CDR2 YYDKDF (reference sequence). The CDR3 has 17 residues. CDR3 in amino acids: CATRPGTGTFMNTEAFF. The CDR3 DNA is TGTGCCACCAGGCCCGGGACAGGGACCTTTATGAACACTGAAGCTTTCTTT.

This rearrangement joins TRBV20-1 to TRBJ2-3; TRBD2 agrees at 7 bases. With V trimmed by 3 bases and J by 2 bases, 8 bases remained unmatched. CDR1 DFQATT and CDR2 SNEGSKA come from the germline V gene (reference sequence). The CDR3 has 15 residues. The CDR3 DNA reads as TGCAGTGCTAGTGTACTAGCGAAGAACACAGATACGCAGTATTTT. This translates into CSASVLAKNTDTQYF.

The genes are TRBV19 and TRBJ1-1; 10 bases are a match to TRBD1. This CDR3 region has 18 residues. V lost 7 bases, J lost 0 bases, and 14 bases stayed unmatched. Germline values: CDR1 LNHDA, CDR2 SQIVND (reference sequence). The CDR3 region has the DNA TGTGCCAGTAAAAGAAGGGGACAGGGGACCTCTATGAACACTGAAGCTTTCTTT. Protein product: CASKRRGQGTSMNTEAFF.

This clone turned up a few times. This rearrangement joins TRBV19 to TRBJ1-1; 7 nucleotides agree with TRBD1. CDR1 is LNHDA and CDR2 is SQIVND in the germline V gene (reference sequence). This CDR3 is 14 amino acids long. The J segment lost 3 bases and the V segment lost 5 bases, leaving 6 bases of the junction unmatched. The CDR3 here is CASSPDDRDTEAFF. The CDR3 bases are TGTGCCAGTAGTCCGGACGACAGGGACACTGAAGCTTTCTTT.

This clone showed up just once. This chain links TRBV29-1 with TRBJ2-7; D is possibly TRBD2 (6 bases). Germline V CDR1 and CDR2: SQVTM, ANQGSEA. The germline V and J ends were trimmed by 6 bases and 2 bases, with 14 bases remaining between them. CDR3 length equals 13 residues. CDR3 residues: CSVLSGSTYEQYF. For the CDR3, the DNA is TGCAGCGTCCTTAGCGGATCCACCTACGAGCAGTACTTC.